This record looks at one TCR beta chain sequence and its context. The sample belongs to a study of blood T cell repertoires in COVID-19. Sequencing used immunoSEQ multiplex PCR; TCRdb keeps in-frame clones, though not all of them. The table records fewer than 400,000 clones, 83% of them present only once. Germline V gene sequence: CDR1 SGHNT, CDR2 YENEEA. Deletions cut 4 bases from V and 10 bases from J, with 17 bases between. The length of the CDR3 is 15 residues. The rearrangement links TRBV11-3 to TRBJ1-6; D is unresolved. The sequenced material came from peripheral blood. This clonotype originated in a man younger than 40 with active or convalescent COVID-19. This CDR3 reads CASSSYDLPESPLHF. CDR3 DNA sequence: TGTGCCAGCAGCTCCTATGACCTACCGGAGTCACCCCTCCACTTT.